These 21 T cell receptor beta chains came from one sample sequenced in a study of somatic mutations in cytotoxic T cells in rheumatoid arthritis. Clones were sequenced by immunoSEQ multiplex PCR, and TCRdb holds only the in-frame ones, with some missing. The table lists some 40,000 clones, approximately 80% of them singletons. The sequenced sample consisted of CD8+ T cells sorted from blood. The receptors were sampled from a man aged 40-55 years in good health.

The chain has TRBV28 and TRBJ1-5; D unresolved. The CDR3 totals 15 residues. V lost 4 bases, J lost 2 bases, and 12 bases lay in between. Germline CDR1 MDHEN, CDR2 SYDVKM. The DNA for the CDR3 is TGTGCCAGCAGTTCCGGGTTTCGGGGCAATCAGCCCCAGCATTTT. This codes for CASSSGFRGNQPQHF.

This clone was seen more than once but under ten times. The chain joins TRBV30 to TRBJ1-1; D perhaps matches TRBD1 (6 bases). V was trimmed by 5 bases and J by 1 base, leaving 11 bases between them. The length of the CDR3 is 13 residues. Germline CDR1 is GTSNPN and CDR2 is SVGIG (reference sequence). CDR3 bases: TGTGCCTGGCGGGACATACGGAACACTGAAGCTTTCTTT. This codes for CAWRDIRNTEAFF.

This clone was seen a few times. The J gene is TRBJ1-1, the V gene TRBV29-1; D remains unclear. Trimming cost V 7 bases and J 4 bases, with 16 bases left between them. The CDR3 covers 13 residues. CDR1 is SQVTM and CDR2 is ANQGSEA in the germline V gene. The CDR3 is CSARKSEGTEAFF. CDR3 nucleotide sequence: TGCAGCGCCCGGAAGTCTGAGGGCACTGAAGCTTTCTTT.

The V and J genes are TRBV9 and TRBJ2-7; possible D gene TRBD1, 5 bases. The CDR3 loop spans 12 amino acids. V lost 3 bases and J 6 bases, leaving 10 bases between the germline ends. Germline CDR1 reads SGDLS; CDR2 reads YYNGEE. In nucleotides, the CDR3 is TGTGCCAGCAGCGCCCAGGGTGCCGAGCAGTACTTC. This translates into CASSAQGAEQYF.

The V call is TRBV6-5, the J call TRBJ2-5; TRBD1 agrees at 7 bases. V gave up 0 bases and J gave up 1 base; unmatched junction bases: 5. The CDR3 runs to 16 residues. Germline lookup yields CDR1 MNHEY and CDR2 SVGAGI. The CDR3 here is CASSYSAGGIQETQYF. As DNA, the CDR3 is TGTGCCAGCAGTTACTCGGCAGGGGGTATCCAAGAGACCCAGTACTTC.

The chain carries TRBV19 and TRBJ2-5; D remains ambiguous. V was trimmed by 3 bases and J by 5 bases, leaving 10 bases between them. This CDR3 comprises 13 residues. Germline CDR1 reads LNHDA; CDR2 reads SQIVND (reference sequence). The DNA of the CDR3 is TGTGCCAGTAGTATTTGGGGTTGGGAGACCCAGTACTTC. It codes for CASSIWGWETQYF.

This clone appeared a single time. The chain couples TRBV5-4 to TRBJ2-2, with a possible D match to TRBD2 (5 bases). From germline, CDR1 is SGHNT and CDR2 YYREEE (reference sequence). V was cut by 4 bases and J by 5 bases, with 9 bases left in between. The CDR3 consists of 13 residues. Here the CDR3 reads CASSPGITGELFF. For the CDR3, the DNA is TGTGCCAGCAGCCCGGGAATTACCGGGGAGCTGTTTTTT.

The chain joins TRBV6-6 to TRBJ2-7; D possibly corresponds to TRBD1 (6 bases). From germline, CDR1 is MNHNY and CDR2 SVGAGI (reference sequence). This CDR3 region has 13 residues. V lost 6 bases to trimming and J lost 4 bases, with 13 bases between them. The CDR3 region has the DNA TGTGCCAGCAGCCGACCAGGACAGTACGAGCAGTACTTC. It specifies CASSRPGQYEQYF.

This chain joins TRBV28 and TRBJ2-7; D perhaps matches TRBD1 (5 bases). V was trimmed by 6 bases and J by 1 base, leaving 22 bases between them. The CDR3 is 17 amino acids. The germline gives CDR1 MDHEN, CDR2 SYDVKM. The CDR3 spells CASSQRHLQGLSYEQYF. The DNA of the CDR3 is TGTGCCAGCAGCCAAAGGCACCTTCAGGGTCTTTCCTACGAGCAGTACTTC.

This clone was seen only a few times. V and J are TRBV6-5 and TRBJ1-2; no clear D. There are 13 residues in the CDR3. Trimming shortened V by 4 bases and J by 3 bases, and 9 bases separated the two germline ends. CDR1 MNHEY and CDR2 SVGAGI come from the germline V gene. For the CDR3, the DNA is TGTGCCAGCAGTTTTGGACTGGACTATGGCTACACCTTC. Translating it yields CASSFGLDYGYTF.

V and J are TRBV4-3 and TRBJ2-7; 9 nucleotides match TRBD1. The CDR3 extends over 15 amino acids. J gave up 4 bases and V 4 bases, and 8 bases lay outside the gene matches. Germline V gene sequence: CDR1 LGHNA, CDR2 YSLEER. CDR3 bases: TGCGCCAGCAGCCCAGGGACAGGGTCGGTGTACGAGCAGTACTTC. It encodes CASSPGTGSVYEQYF.

V gene TRBV28 combines with J gene TRBJ1-5; no definite D call. The CDR3 covers 13 residues. V was pared by 3 bases and J by 7 bases, with 10 bases between. Germline V gene sequence: CDR1 MDHEN, CDR2 SYDVKM. For the CDR3, the DNA is TGTGCCAGCAGTTTCCTAAGTGTACAGCCCCAGCATTTT. Translating gives CASSFLSVQPQHF.

Written as DNA, the CDR3 is TGTGCCAGCAGCTCAGGACAGGGCACAGATACGCAGTATTTT. Translated: CASSSGQGTDTQYF. The chain joins TRBV5-8 to TRBJ2-3; 7 positions match TRBD1. Germline V gene sequence: CDR1 SGHTS, CDR2 YDEGEE. This CDR3 has 14 residues. V lost 3 bases, J lost 1 base, and 2 bases stayed unmatched.

The CDR3 DNA sequence: TGCGCCAGCAGCCAAGCTTGGGGGGATACGCAGTATTTT. Its translation: CASSQAWGDTQYF. V usage is TRBV4-1 and J usage is TRBJ2-3; D tentatively reads TRBD1 or TRBD2 (5 bases each). V lost 1 base, J lost 6 bases, and 8 bases lay in between. The CDR3 contains 13 residues. Germline V gives CDR1 MGHRA, CDR2 YSYEKL.

This clone was seen a handful of times. The chain carries TRBV28 and TRBJ2-6, with TRBD2 matching 9 bases. Germline loops: CDR1 MDHEN, CDR2 SYDVKM. The V and J ends lost 3 bases and 4 bases, in that order; junction bases with no gene match: 25. This CDR3 comprises 23 residues. CDR3 sequence (DNA): TGTGCCAGCAGTTTTTCGGGGGAAGATAGCGGGAGACCCTTGAGCTGGGGGGCCAACGTCCTGACTTTC. It codes for CASSFSGEDSGRPLSWGANVLTF.

The genes are TRBV6-5 and TRBJ1-5; 7 bases line up with TRBD1. The CDR3 is 14 amino acids. Germline CDR1 is MNHEY and CDR2 is SVGAGI. V was clipped by 5 bases and J by 4 bases; unmatched bases: 5. For the CDR3, the DNA is TGTGCCAGCAGTGGAGAGACAGGGAATCAGCCCCAGCATTTT. Encoded protein: CASSGETGNQPQHF.

The chain couples TRBV27 to TRBJ2-2; D remains ambiguous. The CDR3 length is 13 residues. Germline CDR1 and CDR2: MNHEY and SMNVEV (reference sequence). V lost 5 bases to trimming and J lost 6 bases, with 10 bases between them. The CDR3 loop is CASSPLRAGELFF. The CDR3 DNA reads TGTGCCAGCAGTCCGCTTCGCGCCGGGGAGCTGTTTTTT.

The chain combines TRBV4-1 with TRBJ2-1; TRBD2 is a possible D gene (7 bases). Germline assignment: CDR1 MGHRA and CDR2 YSYEKL. This CDR3 comprises 15 residues. The V gene lost 4 bases and the J gene lost 7 bases, with 17 bases spanning the gap. In nucleotides, the CDR3 is TGCGCCAGCAGCCTAGGGAAAGGGGGGGGGAATGAGCAGTTCTTC. Amino acid sequence: CASSLGKGGGNEQFF.

The chain is built from TRBV5-6 and TRBJ1-1; D unresolved. This CDR3 region has 13 residues. Germline CDR1 SGHDT, CDR2 YYEEEE. Trimming removed 1 base at V and 1 base at J, with 5 bases between. The CDR3 region is CASSLLENTEAFF. The CDR3 coding sequence is TGTGCCAGCAGCTTGCTTGAGAACACTGAAGCTTTCTTT. The whole variable domain, filled in from reference TRBV5-6 and TRBJ1-1, reads DAGVTQSPTHLIKTRGQQVTLRCSPKSGHDTVSWYQQALGQGPQFIFQYYEEEERQRGNFPDRFSGHQFPNYSSELNVNALLLGDSALYLCASSLLENTEAFFGQGTRLTVV.

J is TRBJ2-1 and V is TRBV6-4; 8 nucleotides match TRBD2. The V and J ends lost 5 bases and 6 bases, in that order; junction bases with no gene match: 3. The germline gives CDR1 MRHNA, CDR2 SNTAGT. The CDR3 spans 13 residues. The CDR3 reads CASSLAGRNEQFF. DNA for the CDR3: TGTGCCAGCAGTCTAGCGGGCCGCAATGAGCAGTTCTTC.

The V and J genes are TRBV5-1 and TRBJ2-7, with 7 bases fitting TRBD1. This CDR3 is 13 amino acids long. V lost 0 bases and J lost 7; bases outside the gene matches: 4. CDR1 and CDR2 (germline): SGHRS, YFSETQ. The CDR3 bases are TGCGCCAGCAGCTTGGTTTCGGACAGGGAGCAGTACTTC. Its translation: CASSLVSDREQYF.